These 6 T cell receptor beta chains share one sample of origin, sequenced in a study of T cell repertoires in cytomegalovirus infection. TCRdb processed the reads anew with MiXCR; each CDR3 protein has one entry. The sample records a few hundred thousand distinct CDR3 sequences, more than 9% being singletons. Sequencing input: PBMCs. These receptors came from a human donor in good health (CMV status not recorded). Some clones in this sample may be carry-over from other donors' samples.

J is TRBJ1-1 and V is TRBV30; no firm D call. V was pared by 4 bases and J by 4 bases, with 13 bases between. The CDR3 has 13 amino acids. The germline V gene encodes CDR1 GTSNPN and CDR2 SVGIG (reference sequence). The CDR3 is CAWTRGQITEAFF. The CDR3 bases are TGTGCCTGGACCCGTGGGCAGATCACTGAAGCTTTCTTT.

The sample holds many counts of this clonotype. This chain connects TRBV6-1 to TRBJ1-1; D ambiguous. Germline V lookup: CDR1 MNHNS, CDR2 SASEGT. V was clipped by 2 bases and J by 3 bases, with 13 bases between them. CDR3 length equals 15 residues. Written as DNA, the CDR3 is TGTGCCAGCAGTGAACGCGGGGTCATGGACACTGAAGCTTTCTTT. It yields the protein CASSERGVMDTEAFF.

There are a few counts of this clonotype. V gene TRBV7-2 combines with J gene TRBJ1-1; TRBD1 agrees at 7 bases. V was pared by 5 bases and J by 7 bases, with 4 bases of the junction left unmatched. The CDR3 is 12 amino acids. Per germline, CDR1 SGHTA and CDR2 FQGNSA. The chain's CDR3 is CASSQGQREAFF. The CDR3 DNA reads as TGTGCCAGCAGCCAGGGACAGCGTGAAGCTTTCTTT.

This clonotype appeared a few times. The rearrangement uses TRBV27 and TRBJ2-7; 8 bases line up with TRBD1. V gave up 5 bases and J gave up 2 bases; unmatched junction bases: 23. From germline, CDR1 is MNHEY and CDR2 SMNVEV (reference sequence). This CDR3 is 20 amino acids long. The DNA for the CDR3 is TGTGCCAGCAGTCCAGATATACGGACAGGGTCGGCCCAACTTACCTACGAGCAGTACTTC. As protein: CASSPDIRTGSAQLTYEQYF.

The sample holds a few counts of this clonotype. V gene TRBV19 combines with J gene TRBJ2-3, with TRBD2 as a possible D gene (5 bases). Germline lookup yields CDR1 LNHDA and CDR2 SQIVND (reference sequence). The length of the CDR3 is 14 residues. V was clipped by 3 bases and J by 1 base, with 8 bases between them. CDR3: CASSIGVGTDTQYF. Here the CDR3 DNA reads TGTGCCAGTAGTATCGGGGTTGGCACAGATACGCAGTATTTT.

At least ten counts were recorded for this clonotype. This sequence joins TRBV7-2 and TRBJ1-2; D remains unclear. Germline-derived CDR1 and CDR2 are SGHTA and FQGNSA. The CDR3 contains 10 residues. The V gene lost 6 bases and the J gene lost 5 bases, with 4 bases spanning the gap. CDR3 amino acids: CASSQYGYTF. The CDR3 coding sequence is TGTGCCAGCAGTCAATATGGCTACACCTTC.